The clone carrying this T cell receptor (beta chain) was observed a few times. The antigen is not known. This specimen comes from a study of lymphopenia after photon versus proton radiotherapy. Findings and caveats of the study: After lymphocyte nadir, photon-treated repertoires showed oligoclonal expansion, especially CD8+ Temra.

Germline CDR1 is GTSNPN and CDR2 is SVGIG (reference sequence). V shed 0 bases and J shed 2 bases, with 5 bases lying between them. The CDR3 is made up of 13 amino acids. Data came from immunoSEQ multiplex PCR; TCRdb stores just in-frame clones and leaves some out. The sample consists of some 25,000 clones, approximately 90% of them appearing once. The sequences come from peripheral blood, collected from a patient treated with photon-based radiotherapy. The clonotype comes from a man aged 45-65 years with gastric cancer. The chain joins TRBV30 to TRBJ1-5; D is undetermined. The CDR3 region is CAWSVPRNQPQHF. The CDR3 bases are TGTGCCTGGAGTGTACCTCGCAATCAGCCCCAGCATTTT.